This paragraph reports one T cell receptor beta chain. Its antigen is undetermined. Between the trimmed V and J ends, which lost 5 bases and 8 bases, there was a span of 15 bases. The CDR3 extends over 13 amino acids. Germline CDR1 is SNHLY and CDR2 is FYNNEI. The data were taken from a study of OX40 agonist ivuxolimab in advanced cancers. Study-level background: Each patient was given ivuxolimab into a vein every 2 weeks, at 0.01 to 10 mg/kg. Patients achieving partial responses numbered three: one hepatocellular carcinoma case and two cutaneous melanoma cases. Study-wide findings and caveats: Certain nonresponding patients likewise had low normalized T-cell clonal expansion.

Some clones are missing from TCRdb's copy, which holds only in-frame ones; the method was immunoSEQ multiplex PCR. This sample carries almost 85,000 clones, about 86% of them seen once, and the ten largest clones take 5.5% to 7.5%. Collection of blood occurred at baseline, at cycle 4 day 1, and at cycle 7 day 1. The chain employs TRBV2 and TRBJ1-1; D is undetermined. The sequences come from CD4+ or CD8+ T cells sorted from blood, collected in a trial of the OX40 agonist ivuxolimab. This clonotype was obtained from an adult with an advanced solid tumor such as melanoma, head and neck, liver or kidney cancer. The CDR3 nucleotides read TGTGCCAGCAGTTCCGGGTCCTCTATCGAAGCTTTCTTT. This sequence encodes CASSSGSSIEAFF.